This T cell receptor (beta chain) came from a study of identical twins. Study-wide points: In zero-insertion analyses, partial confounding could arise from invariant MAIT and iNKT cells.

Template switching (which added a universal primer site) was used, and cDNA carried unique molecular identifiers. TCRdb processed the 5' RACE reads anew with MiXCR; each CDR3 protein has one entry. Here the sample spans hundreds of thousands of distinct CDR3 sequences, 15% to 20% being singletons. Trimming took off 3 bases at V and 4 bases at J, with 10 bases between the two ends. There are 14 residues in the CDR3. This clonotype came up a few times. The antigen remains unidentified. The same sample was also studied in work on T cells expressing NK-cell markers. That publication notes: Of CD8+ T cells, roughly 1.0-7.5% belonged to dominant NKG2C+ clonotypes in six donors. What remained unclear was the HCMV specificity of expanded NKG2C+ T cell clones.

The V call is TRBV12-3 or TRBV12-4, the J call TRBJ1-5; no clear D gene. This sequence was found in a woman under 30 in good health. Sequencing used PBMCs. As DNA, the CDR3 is TGTGCCAGCAGTTTTCGCCCAGAAAATCAGCCCCAGCATTTT. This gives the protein CASSFRPENQPQHF.